The next 12 T cell receptor beta chains were all read from a single sample in a study of blood T cell repertoires in COVID-19. Assay used: immunoSEQ multiplex PCR; TCRdb lists only in-frame clones, some missing. Altogether around 310,000 clones are present, roughly 91% being singletons, with the ten largest covering just under 9.5%. What was sequenced was PBMCs or T cells enriched from blood (not recorded which). The receptors stem from a woman aged 25 to 39 who had recovered from COVID-19.

V gene TRBV10-3 combines with J gene TRBJ2-7; 7 nucleotides align to TRBD2. Per germline, CDR1 ENHRY and CDR2 SYGVKD. J was trimmed by 0 bases and V by 6 bases; bases with no gene match: 5. The length of the CDR3 is 14 residues. CDR3 loop: CAIRPAGTSYEQYF. As DNA, the CDR3 is TGTGCCATCAGACCAGCGGGGACCTCCTACGAGCAGTACTTC.

The chain combines TRBV4-1 with TRBJ2-7, with D possibly TRBD2 on 5 matching bases. Germline-derived CDR1 and CDR2 are MGHRA and YSYEKL. V lost 2 bases and J 4 bases, leaving 15 bases between the germline ends. The CDR3 has 15 residues. The CDR3 bases are TGCGCCAGCAGCCAACTAAGCTACGGGATGTACGAGCAGTACTTC. Translation: CASSQLSYGMYEQYF.

This rearrangement joins TRBV7-6 to TRBJ1-1, with TRBD1 as a possible D gene (6 bases). Germline V CDR1 and CDR2: SGHVS, FNYEAQ. V shed 5 bases and J shed 1 base, with 8 bases lying between them. The CDR3 loop spans 13 amino acids. In DNA, the CDR3 is TGTGCCAGCAGCCTACAGGGGAACACTGAAGCTTTCTTT. It yields the protein CASSLQGNTEAFF.

The rearrangement joins TRBV11-2 to TRBJ2-3, with 8 bases that match TRBD1. The CDR3 is 15 residues long. The junction had 9 bases not matched to a gene; V was cut back by 5 bases and J by 5 bases. Germline V gene lookup returns CDR1 SGHAT and CDR2 FQNNGV. This CDR3 is CASSPLGQGLDTQYF. The CDR3 DNA reads TGTGCCAGCAGCCCCTTAGGACAGGGATTAGATACGCAGTATTTT.

The chain recombines TRBV5-1 with TRBJ2-7, with 7 bases that match TRBD1. Trimming removed 4 bases from V and 3 bases from J; junction bases left unmatched: 19. CDR1 is SGHRS, CDR2 YFSETQ, per germline. The CDR3 loop spans 18 amino acids. The CDR3: CASSVRQGGDENLYEQYF. The CDR3 bases are TGCGCCAGCAGCGTTCGACAGGGTGGGGACGAAAACCTCTACGAGCAGTACTTC.

The chain has TRBV6-5 and TRBJ1-5; TRBD1 matches 9 bases. The V segment lost 5 bases and the J segment 7 bases; nucleotides outside the gene matches: 6. The CDR3 is made up of 14 amino acids. Germline V gives CDR1 MNHEY, CDR2 SVGAGI. The CDR3 nucleotides are TGTGCCAGCAGTCTTAACAGGGGGCGGCAGCCCCAGCATTTT. It is translated as CASSLNRGRQPQHF.

This clone occurred a few times. The V call is TRBV19, the J call TRBJ2-4; D remains ambiguous. CDR1 is LNHDA and CDR2 is SQIVND in the germline V gene (reference sequence). V was pared by 1 base and J by 0 bases, with 16 bases between. The CDR3 has 18 residues. CDR3: CASSIGRVQTLAKNIQYF. The CDR3 DNA reads as TGTGCCAGTAGTATAGGTCGAGTACAGACCTTAGCCAAAAACATTCAGTACTTC.

The CDR3 nucleotides are TGTGCCAGCAGCGAAGCCCCGAGTACCGGGGAGCTGTTTTTT. Encoded protein: CASSEAPSTGELFF. The chain is built from TRBV7-2 and TRBJ2-2; D gene uncertain. CDR1 is SGHTA and CDR2 is FQGNSA in the germline V gene. V was shortened by 5 bases and J by 5 bases, with 12 bases between the two germline ends. CDR3 length: 14 residues.

The chain couples TRBV5-4 to TRBJ2-3, with D possibly matching TRBD1 (6 bases). The germline V gene has CDR1 SGHNT and CDR2 YYREEE (reference sequence). Trimming removed 3 bases from V and 5 bases from J, with 10 bases in between. CDR3 length: 13 residues. The CDR3 DNA sequence: TGTGCCAGCAGCTCCTACAGGGAAGATACGCAGTATTTT. It codes for CASSSYREDTQYF.

The chain joins TRBV6-5 to TRBJ2-7, with 7 bases aligning to TRBD2. CDR1 is MNHEY, CDR2 SVGAGI, per germline. Trimming at V came to 5 bases and at J to 0 bases, leaving 7 bases not matched to a gene. This CDR3 spans 15 amino acids. The CDR3 reads CASSLLGGGSYEQYF. CDR3 sequence (DNA): TGTGCCAGCAGTCTCCTGGGGGGGGGCTCCTACGAGCAGTACTTC.

V is TRBV28 and J is TRBJ1-2; 10 bases match TRBD1. CDR1 and CDR2 from the germline V gene are MDHEN and SYDVKM. The ends lost 2 bases at V and 8 bases at J; junction bases unmatched: 2. CDR3 length: 13 amino acids. CDR3 protein: CASSLGTGVGYTF. The CDR3, as DNA: TGTGCCAGCAGTTTAGGGACAGGGGTCGGCTACACCTTC.

This chain joins TRBV10-1 and TRBJ2-1, with 9 bases identical to TRBD2. Trimming cost V 4 bases and J 2 bases; bases outside gene matches: 6. Germline CDR1 WNHNN, CDR2 SYGVQD (reference sequence). The CDR3 extends over 16 amino acids. CDR3 nucleotide sequence: TGCGCCAGCAGTGTGTCGGCTAGCGGGGCCTACAATGAGCAGTTCTTC. It is translated as CASSVSASGAYNEQFF.